This entry lists 25 T cell receptor beta chains sequenced from one sample in a study of cytomegalovirus exposure and HLA in healthy donors. PCR primers comprised 60 Vbeta and 13 Jbeta primers. Some clones are missing from TCRdb's copy, which holds only in-frame ones; the method was immunoSEQ multiplex PCR. The sample table includes 150,000 to 200,000 clones. Specimen: PBMCs. The receptors derive from a woman aged 55-70 years in good health and CMV-seronegative.

The chain has TRBV18 and TRBJ1-1; 10 bases match TRBD1. Losses at the gene ends were 6 bases for V and 3 bases for J; bases not matched to a gene: 4. This CDR3 has 14 residues. The germline V gene has CDR1 KGHSH and CDR2 LQKENI. CDR3: CASSRGTGDTEAFF. CDR3 sequence (DNA): TGTGCCAGCTCCCGCGGGACAGGGGACACTGAAGCTTTCTTT.

The chain is built from TRBV11-2 and TRBJ1-5; 8 positions agree with TRBD1. Germline V CDR1 and CDR2: SGHAT, FQNNGV. The CDR3 covers 14 residues. Unmatched junction bases numbered 4, after V lost 3 bases and J lost 6 bases. The CDR3 coding sequence is TGTGCCAGCAGCTTGGACAGGGTGGTTCAGCCCCAGCATTTT. Its translation is CASSLDRVVQPQHF.

This chain links TRBV7-2 with TRBJ1-3, with D tentatively TRBD1 (5 bases). Trimming left V 5 bases short and J 0 bases short, with 11 bases between. Germline V CDR1 and CDR2: SGHTA, FQGNSA. The CDR3 sequence is 15 residues long. The CDR3 reads CASSLIRGSGNTIYF. CDR3 in DNA: TGTGCCAGCAGCCTTATAAGGGGCTCTGGAAACACCATATATTTT.

V and J are TRBV7-6 and TRBJ1-1; TRBD1 is a possible D gene (5 bases). CDR3 length: 14 amino acids. The V gene lost 2 bases and the J gene lost 0 bases, with 7 bases spanning the gap. Germline V gene lookup returns CDR1 SGHVS and CDR2 FNYEAQ. CDR3 sequence (DNA): TGTGCCAGCAGCTTAAGGGGTATGAACACTGAAGCTTTCTTT. Encoded protein: CASSLRGMNTEAFF.

The chain employs TRBV5-1 and TRBJ2-7, with 9 bases lining up with TRBD1. The CDR3 consists of 15 residues. With V trimmed by 0 bases and J by 5 bases, 6 bases remained unmatched. Germline CDR1 SGHRS, CDR2 YFSETQ. The CDR3 DNA reads as TGCGCCAGCAGCTTGGCCCCGGGACAGGGACACGAGCAGTACTTC. Protein product: CASSLAPGQGHEQYF.

The genes are TRBV7-7 and TRBJ2-2, with 9 bases aligning to TRBD2. CDR1 is SSHAT and CDR2 is FNYEAQ in the germline V gene (reference sequence). The trim removed 5 bases at V and 4 bases at J, leaving 8 bases unmatched. There are 16 residues in the CDR3. CDR3 nucleotide sequence: TGTGCCAGCAGCCCGGTTAGCGGGGGCTCCACCGGGGAGCTGTTTTTT. Translation: CASSPVSGGSTGELFF.

This chain uses TRBV2 with TRBJ2-1, with D unresolved. Germline V gene sequence: CDR1 SNHLY, CDR2 FYNNEI. V lost 5 bases and J lost 4, with 3 bases in between. The CDR3 loop spans 11 amino acids. The CDR3 bases are TGTGCCAGCAGTTCGTACAATGAGCAGTTCTTC. It specifies CASSSYNEQFF.

The rearrangement links TRBV27 to TRBJ1-2; TRBD1 agrees at 7 bases. Germline V CDR1 and CDR2: MNHEY, SMNVEV (reference sequence). The V and J ends lost 3 bases and 8 bases, in that order; junction bases with no gene match: 6. The CDR3 contains 13 residues. The CDR3 coding sequence is TGTGCCAGCAGTTTGTCAGGGGGAGTAGGCTACACCTTC. Protein: CASSLSGGVGYTF.

This chain connects TRBV9 to TRBJ2-1; 10 bases match TRBD2. This CDR3 has 17 residues. CDR1 SGDLS and CDR2 YYNGEE come from the germline V gene. With V trimmed by 5 bases and J by 3 bases, 11 bases remained unmatched. The CDR3 loop is CASSQGTLAGVYNEQFF. The CDR3 DNA reads as TGTGCCAGCAGTCAGGGGACCCTAGCGGGGGTCTACAATGAGCAGTTCTTC.

The chain joins TRBV30 to TRBJ2-5; D may be TRBD1 (6 bases). The CDR3 is 13 residues long. Trimming stripped 3 bases from V and 2 bases from J, with 10 bases between. The V gene's germline CDR1 is GTSNPN and CDR2 SVGIG (reference sequence). CDR3 bases: TGTGCCTGGAGAACTGGACAGCAAGAGACCCAGTACTTC. It encodes CAWRTGQQETQYF.

The chain couples TRBV6-5 to TRBJ2-5; D is possibly TRBD1 (6 bases). Gene TRBJ2-7 matches the end of the DNA better, so the J call may be wrong. The CDR3 consists of 13 residues. Looked up from germline, CDR1 is MNHEY and CDR2 is SVGAGI. CDR3 in DNA: TGTGCCAGCAGAGAACAGGGACCCTACGAGCAGTACTTC. This translates into CASREQGPYEQYF.

The V call is TRBV13, the J call TRBJ1-1; D gene unclear. This CDR3 region has 13 residues. Trimming shortened V by 0 bases and J by 8 bases, and 10 bases separated the two germline ends. The V gene's germline CDR1 is PRHDT and CDR2 FYEKMQ (reference sequence). The CDR3 loop is CASSLGLGGEAFF. The CDR3 DNA follows: TGTGCCAGCAGCTTAGGCCTGGGAGGGGAAGCTTTCTTT.

The chain links TRBV25-1 to TRBJ2-7; D gene ambiguous. V dropped 4 bases and J dropped 7 bases, with 8 bases sitting between them. Germline V gene sequence: CDR1 MGHDK, CDR2 SYGVNS. CDR3 length equals 11 residues. CDR3: CASSAGFEQYF. In DNA form, the CDR3 reads TGTGCCAGCAGTGCTGGCTTTGAGCAGTACTTC.

A note on this clone: The missing conserved phenylalanine or tryptophan at the end of this CDR3 makes a read error likely. J is TRBJ1-1 and V is TRBV6-1; TRBD1 might be the D (6 bases). CDR1 is MNHNS and CDR2 is SASEGT in the germline V gene. CDR3 length: 17 residues. Trimming took off 4 bases at V and 4 bases at J, with 22 bases between the two ends. The CDR3 loop is CASSVPVRGGSGTEAFL. The CDR3 DNA follows: TGTGCCAGCAGTGTCCCCGTGAGGGGGGGTTCCGGCACTGAAGCTTTCCTT.

This chain joins TRBV20-1 and TRBJ2-1; possibly TRBD2 for D (5 bases). Between the trimmed V and J ends, which lost 5 bases and 8 bases, there was a span of 10 bases. CDR1 DFQATT and CDR2 SNEGSKA come from the germline V gene (reference sequence). The CDR3 covers 11 residues. The CDR3 nucleotides read TGCAGTGCTCACACTAGATATGAGCAGTTCTTC. This sequence encodes CSAHTRYEQFF.

This sequence joins TRBV5-1 and TRBJ2-3, with D maybe TRBD2 (5 bases). The CDR3 loop spans 14 amino acids. CDR1 and CDR2 (germline): SGHRS, YFSETQ. Trimming stripped 0 bases from V and 2 bases from J, with 7 bases between. CDR3 region: CASSLGGPTDTQYF. The CDR3 nucleotides are TGCGCCAGCAGCTTGGGCGGGCCCACAGATACGCAGTATTTT.

V gene TRBV2 combines with J gene TRBJ2-7; 10 bases agree with TRBD1. The CDR3 runs 14 residues. Losses at the gene ends were 5 bases for V and 4 bases for J; bases not matched to a gene: 5. Germline loops: CDR1 SNHLY, CDR2 FYNNEI. The CDR3 nucleotides read TGTGCCAGCAGTCCGGGACAGGGGAAGTACGAGCAGTACTTC. Translated: CASSPGQGKYEQYF. The complete variable domain, with remaining parts taken from reference TRBV2 and TRBJ2-7, reads EPEVTQTPSHQVTQMGQEVILRCVPISNHLYFYWYRQILGQKVEFLVSFYNNEISEKSEIFDDQFSVERPDGSNFTLKIRSTKLEDSAMYFCASSPGQGKYEQYFGPGTRLTVT.

V usage is TRBV6-1 and J usage is TRBJ1-2, with D unresolved. The CDR3 is 15 amino acids. The V end was cut by 6 bases, the J end by 7 bases, with 21 bases between. Per germline, CDR1 MNHNS and CDR2 SASEGT. The CDR3 protein is CASREGRAGPLGYTF. The CDR3 bases are TGTGCCAGCAGAGAGGGCCGGGCTGGGCCACTTGGCTACACCTTC.

Concerning this clone: This CDR3 is also generated by other DNA sequences in the sample. The CDR3 protein is CASSFSSSYEQYF. CDR3 nucleotide sequence: TGTGCCAGCAGCTTTTCTAGCTCCTACGAGCAGTACTTC. The rearrangement uses TRBV7-2 and TRBJ2-7; D is undetermined. CDR1 SGHTA and CDR2 FQGNSA come from the germline V gene. This CDR3 is built from 13 residues. V gave up 3 bases and J gave up 0 bases, with 6 bases separating them.

V and J are TRBV5-5 and TRBJ2-3; 10 bases agree with TRBD2. This CDR3 has 14 amino acids. With 4 bases clipped from V and 4 bases from J, the junction kept 3 bases outside the gene matches. Germline CDR1 SGHKS, CDR2 YYEKEE (reference sequence). DNA for the CDR3: TGTGCCAGCAGCCCCCTAGCGGGAGCAGATACGCAGTATTTT. Its translation: CASSPLAGADTQYF.

The chain recombines TRBV21-1 with TRBJ1-5. TRBV21-1 is a listed pseudogene. The CDR3 consists of 17 residues. CDR3 loop: CASRGGLRRGKDQPQHF. CDR3 sequence (DNA): TGTGCCAGCCGGGGGGGGCTGCGGCGGGGAAAGGATCAGCCCCAGCATTTT.

The chain combines TRBV5-1 with TRBJ2-1; 7 bases agree with TRBD1. Germline V gene data show CDR1 as SGHRS and CDR2 as YFSETQ. The V segment lost 0 bases and the J segment 6 bases; nucleotides outside the gene matches: 6. The CDR3 covers 15 residues. In nucleotides, the CDR3 is TGCGCCAGCAGCTTGGAACAGGGGTCTGGCAATGAGCAGTTCTTC. Amino acids: CASSLEQGSGNEQFF.

V and J are TRBV5-1 and TRBJ2-3; D is possibly TRBD2 (5 bases). Between the trimmed V and J ends, which lost 0 bases and 6 bases, there was a span of 11 bases. This CDR3 is built from 14 residues. Germline-derived CDR1 and CDR2 are SGHRS and YFSETQ. CDR3 nucleotide sequence: TGCGCCAGCAGCTTGGGGGGAGAGGTGGATACGCAGTATTTT. Translated, it gives CASSLGGEVDTQYF. The full variable domain, with the rest looked up from reference TRBV5-1 and TRBJ2-3, is KAGVTQTPRYLIKTRGQQVTLSCSPISGHRSVSWYQQTPGQGLQFLFEYFSETQRNKGNFPGRFSGRQFSNSRSEMNVSTLELGDSALYLCASSLGGEVDTQYFGPGTRLTVL.

The chain carries TRBV9 and TRBJ2-1, with 8 bases aligning to TRBD1. V was pared by 2 bases and J by 6 bases, with 1 base of the junction left unmatched. Germline V gene sequence: CDR1 SGDLS, CDR2 YYNGEE. The CDR3 length is 13 residues. In DNA, the CDR3 is TGTGCCAGCAGCGTCGGGACAGGCAATGAGCAGTTCTTC. Its protein product is CASSVGTGNEQFF.

This chain links TRBV5-1 with TRBJ2-7; D may be TRBD2 (7 bases). CDR3 length: 17 residues. Germline assignment: CDR1 SGHRS and CDR2 YFSETQ. Trimming took 9 bases from V and 1 from J, leaving 26 bases between them. CDR3 residues: CATKADPGGPASYEQYF. For the CDR3, the DNA is TGCGCCACCAAAGCGGACCCGGGGGGCCCGGCTTCCTACGAGCAGTACTTC.